What follows are 10 T cell receptor beta chains derived from one specimen sequenced in a study of T cell responses to AZD1222 COVID-19 vaccine. The protocol was immunoSEQ multiplex PCR, while the TCRdb copy is restricted to in-frame clones and leaves out a portion. The sample contains around 120,000 clones, approximately 82% of which appear only once. Sequenced material: peripheral blood, taken 28 days after the second AZD1222 dose. All receptors derive from an adult who received the AZD1222 COVID-19 vaccine.

The CDR3: CASSLFAGSPTNEKLFF. In DNA form, the CDR3 reads TGTGCCAGCAGTTTATTTGCGGGCAGCCCAACTAATGAAAAACTGTTTTTT. The chain carries TRBV27 and TRBJ1-4; D is uncertain. Looked up from germline, CDR1 is MNHEY and CDR2 is SMNVEV (reference sequence). Trimming left V 1 base short and J 0 bases short, with 12 bases between. The CDR3 has 17 amino acids. The whole variable domain, filled in from reference TRBV27 and TRBJ1-4, reads EAQVTQNPRYLITVTGKKLTVTCSQNMNHEYMSWYRQDPGLGLRQIYYSMNVEVTDKGDVPEGYKVSRKEKRNFPLILESPSPNQTSLYFCASSLFAGSPTNEKLFFGSGTQLSVL.

This chain connects TRBV6-2 or TRBV6-3 to TRBJ1-2; D unresolved. Germline loops: CDR1 MNHEY, CDR2 SVGEGT. This CDR3 contains 15 residues. Deletions cut 0 bases from V and 4 bases from J, with 12 bases between. This chain's CDR3 is CASSYSLGGSYGYTF. The CDR3 region has the DNA TGTGCCAGCAGTTACTCGTTGGGAGGCAGCTATGGCTACACCTTC.

The table lists this clone with a count of one. The chain employs TRBV5-6 and TRBJ2-1, with a tentative D call TRBD2 (6 bases). The CDR3 sequence is 15 residues long. The ends were cut back, 3 bases at V and 5 bases at J, with 15 bases in the middle. Germline V lookup: CDR1 SGHDT, CDR2 YYEEEE. The CDR3 here is CASSSPLAPNNEQFF. CDR3 bases: TGTGCCAGCAGCTCTCCTCTAGCGCCCAACAATGAGCAGTTCTTC.

This clone was counted once. This chain uses TRBV3-1 (or the pseudogene TRBV3-2) with TRBJ1-5; maybe TRBD1 (5 bases). CDR1 and CDR2 (germline): LGHDT, YNNKEL (reference sequence). Trimming left V 0 bases short and J 0 bases short, with 15 bases between. The CDR3 has 18 amino acids. In nucleotides, the CDR3 is TGTGCCAGCAGCCAAGAGTTACGGCGGGGGATTAGCAATCAGCCCCAGCATTTT. Protein: CASSQELRRGISNQPQHF.

V usage is TRBV19 and J usage is TRBJ1-1; TRBD1 might be the D (5 bases). The CDR3 has 14 amino acids. Germline V gene lookup returns CDR1 LNHDA and CDR2 SQIVND (reference sequence). V lost 5 bases and J lost 0, with 10 bases in between. The CDR3 sequence: CASSGTLLNTEAFF. The CDR3, as DNA: TGTGCCAGTAGTGGGACTCTCTTGAACACTGAAGCTTTCTTT.

The table lists this clone with a count of one. The chain combines TRBV6-2 or TRBV6-3 with TRBJ2-5; perhaps TRBD2 as D (5 bases). Germline lookup yields CDR1 MNHEY and CDR2 SVGEGT. Deletions cut 6 bases from V and 4 bases from J, with 21 bases between. This CDR3 has 16 amino acids. CDR3 amino acids: CASSPYGRGSGETQYF. The CDR3, as DNA: TGTGCCAGCAGCCCCTACGGACGGGGATCGGGAGAGACCCAGTACTTC.

The chain links TRBV7-2 to TRBJ1-3, with D possibly matching TRBD1 (5 bases). The length of the CDR3 is 15 residues. CDR1 and CDR2 from the germline V gene are SGHTA and FQGNSA. V was shortened by 5 bases and J by 0 bases, with 11 bases between the two germline ends. Here the CDR3 DNA reads TGTGCCAGCAGCCCCAGGGCCTCCTCTGGAAACACCATATATTTT. This codes for CASSPRASSGNTIYF.

The CDR3 loop reads CASSPPDNYEQYF. In DNA form, the CDR3 reads TGTGCCAGCAGTCCCCCAGATAACTACGAGCAGTACTTC. V and J are TRBV6-5 and TRBJ2-7; D uncertain. The germline CDR1 and CDR2 sequences are MNHEY and SVGAGI. This CDR3 is 13 amino acids long. V shed 5 bases and J shed 3 bases, with 11 bases lying between them.

The J gene is TRBJ1-6, the V gene TRBV27; D is unresolved. Germline CDR1 reads MNHEY; CDR2 reads SMNVEV (reference sequence). V was pared by 6 bases and J by 5 bases, with 20 bases between. The length of the CDR3 is 17 residues. DNA for the CDR3: TGTGCCAGCAGCCCACGACGCCGGGCCGCAAATAATTCACCCCTCCACTTT. Translating it yields CASSPRRRAANNSPLHF.

A single count supports this clone. This sequence joins TRBV27 and TRBJ2-1; TRBD2 matches 13 bases. The CDR3 extends over 17 amino acids. Germline CDR1 and CDR2: MNHEY and SMNVEV (reference sequence). V lost 5 bases and J lost 3; bases outside the gene matches: 7. CDR3 loop: CASSQGLAGAGYNEQFF. CDR3 coding DNA: TGTGCCAGCAGTCAAGGACTAGCGGGGGCGGGCTACAATGAGCAGTTCTTC.